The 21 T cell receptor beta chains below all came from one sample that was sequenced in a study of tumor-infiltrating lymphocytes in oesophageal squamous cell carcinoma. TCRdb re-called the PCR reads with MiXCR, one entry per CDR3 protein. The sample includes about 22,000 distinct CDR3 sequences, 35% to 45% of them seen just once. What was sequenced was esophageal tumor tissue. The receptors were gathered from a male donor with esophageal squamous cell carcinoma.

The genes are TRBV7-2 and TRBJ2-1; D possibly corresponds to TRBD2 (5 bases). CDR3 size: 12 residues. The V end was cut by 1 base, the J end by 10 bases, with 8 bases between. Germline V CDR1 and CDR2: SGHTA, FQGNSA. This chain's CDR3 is CASSLGGREQFF. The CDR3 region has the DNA TGTGCCAGCAGCTTAGGAGGGCGGGAGCAGTTCTTC. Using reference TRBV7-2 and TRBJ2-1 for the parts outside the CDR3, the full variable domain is GAGVSQSPSNKVTEKGKDVELRCDPISGHTALYWYRQSLGQGLEFLIYFQGNSAPDKSGLPSDRFSAERTGGSVSTLTIQRTQQEDSAVYLCASSLGGREQFFGPGTRLTVL.

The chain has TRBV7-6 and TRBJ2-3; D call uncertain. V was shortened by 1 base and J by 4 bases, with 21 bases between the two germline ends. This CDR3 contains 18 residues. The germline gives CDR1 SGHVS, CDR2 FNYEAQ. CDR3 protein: CASSLEVSAGLGADTQYF. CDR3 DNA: TGTGCCAGCAGCTTAGAGGTCTCGGCCGGCTTAGGCGCAGATACGCAGTATTTT.

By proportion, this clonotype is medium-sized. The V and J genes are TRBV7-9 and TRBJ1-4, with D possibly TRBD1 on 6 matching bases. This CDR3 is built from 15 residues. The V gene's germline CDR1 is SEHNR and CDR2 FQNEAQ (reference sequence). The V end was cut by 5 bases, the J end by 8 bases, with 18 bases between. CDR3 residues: CASSEVGGAREKLFF. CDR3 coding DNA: TGTGCCAGCAGCGAGGTTGGGGGGGCGAGAGAAAAACTGTTTTTT.

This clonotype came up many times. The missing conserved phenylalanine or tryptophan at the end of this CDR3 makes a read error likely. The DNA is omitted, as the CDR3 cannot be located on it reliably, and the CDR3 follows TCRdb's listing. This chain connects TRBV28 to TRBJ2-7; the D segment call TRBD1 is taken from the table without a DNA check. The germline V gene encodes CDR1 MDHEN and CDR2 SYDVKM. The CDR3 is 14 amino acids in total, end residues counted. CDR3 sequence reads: CASNRGTRGYTFGS.

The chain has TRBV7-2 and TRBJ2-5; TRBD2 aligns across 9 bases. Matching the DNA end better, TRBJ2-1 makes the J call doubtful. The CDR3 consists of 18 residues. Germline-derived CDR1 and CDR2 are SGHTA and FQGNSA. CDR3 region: CASSLAFAGLAFGNEQFF. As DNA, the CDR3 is TGTGCCAGCAGCTTGGCCTTCGCGGGACTAGCATTTGGTAATGAGCAGTTCTTC.

The CDR3 loop is CASRLGQGEETQYF. The CDR3 region has the DNA TGTGCCAGCAGGCTAGGACAGGGAGAAGAGACCCAGTACTTC. This chain connects TRBV2 to TRBJ2-7, with TRBD1 identical over 8 bases. The J call may be mistaken, given a closer DNA end match to TRBJ2-5. The CDR3 consists of 14 residues. Germline V gene sequence: CDR1 SNHLY, CDR2 FYNNEI.

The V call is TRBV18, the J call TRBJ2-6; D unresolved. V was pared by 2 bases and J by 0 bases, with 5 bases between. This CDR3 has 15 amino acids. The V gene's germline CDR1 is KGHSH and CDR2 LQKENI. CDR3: CASSPDNSGANVLTF. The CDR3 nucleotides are TGTGCCAGCTCACCAGATAACTCTGGGGCCAACGTCCTGACTTTC.

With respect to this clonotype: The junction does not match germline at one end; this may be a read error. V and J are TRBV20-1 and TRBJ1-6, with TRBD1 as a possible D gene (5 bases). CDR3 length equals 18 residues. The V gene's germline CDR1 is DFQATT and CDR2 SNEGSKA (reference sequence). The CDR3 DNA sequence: TGCAGTGCTATCTACCGGGACCGCCTGAGCTCCTATAATTCACCCCTCCACTTC. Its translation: CSAIYRDRLSSYNSPLHF.

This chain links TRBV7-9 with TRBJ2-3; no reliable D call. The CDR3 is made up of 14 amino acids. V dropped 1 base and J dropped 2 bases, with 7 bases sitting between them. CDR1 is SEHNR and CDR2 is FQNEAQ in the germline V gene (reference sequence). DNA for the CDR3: TGTGCCAGCAGCTTAGATACAAACACAGATACGCAGTATTTT. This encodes CASSLDTNTDTQYF.

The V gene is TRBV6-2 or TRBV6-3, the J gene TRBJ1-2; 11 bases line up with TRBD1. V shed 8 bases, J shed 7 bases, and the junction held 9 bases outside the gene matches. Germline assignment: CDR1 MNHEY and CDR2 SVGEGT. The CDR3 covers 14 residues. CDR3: CASSAGTGGRGYTF. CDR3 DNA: TGTGCCAGCTCAGCCGGGACAGGGGGTCGTGGCTACACCTTC.

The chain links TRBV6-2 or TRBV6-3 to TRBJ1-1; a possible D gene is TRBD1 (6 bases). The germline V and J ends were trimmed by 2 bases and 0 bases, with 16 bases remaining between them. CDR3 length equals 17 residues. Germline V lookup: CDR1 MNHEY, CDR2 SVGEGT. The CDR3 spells CASSYRVGGPMNTEAFF. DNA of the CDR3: TGTGCCAGCAGTTACCGGGTGGGGGGGCCTATGAACACTGAAGCTTTCTTT.

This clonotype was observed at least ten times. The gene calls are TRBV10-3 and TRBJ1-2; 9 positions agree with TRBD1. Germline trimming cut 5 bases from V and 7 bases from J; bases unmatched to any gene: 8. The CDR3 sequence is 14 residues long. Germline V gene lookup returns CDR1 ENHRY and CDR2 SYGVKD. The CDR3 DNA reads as TGTGCCATCAGTCAGGGACAGGGCCCGGCTGGCTACACCTTC. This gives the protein CAISQGQGPAGYTF.

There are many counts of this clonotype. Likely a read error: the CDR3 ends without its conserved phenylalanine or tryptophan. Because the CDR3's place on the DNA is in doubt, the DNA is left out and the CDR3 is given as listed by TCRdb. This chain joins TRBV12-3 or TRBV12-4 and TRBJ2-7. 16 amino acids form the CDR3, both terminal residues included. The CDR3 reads CASSLAGRIYGYTFGS.

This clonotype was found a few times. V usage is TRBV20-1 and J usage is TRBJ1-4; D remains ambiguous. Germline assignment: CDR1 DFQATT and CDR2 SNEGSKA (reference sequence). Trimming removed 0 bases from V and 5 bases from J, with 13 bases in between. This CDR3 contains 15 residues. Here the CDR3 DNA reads TGCAGTGCTAGAGATTTCCAGGACCCCAATGAAAAACTGTTTTTT. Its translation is CSARDFQDPNEKLFF.

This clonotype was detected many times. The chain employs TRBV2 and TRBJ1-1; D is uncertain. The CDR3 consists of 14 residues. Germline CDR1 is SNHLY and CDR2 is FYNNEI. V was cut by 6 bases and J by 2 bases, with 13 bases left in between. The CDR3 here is CASRGWLSNTEAFF. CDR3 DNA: TGTGCCAGCAGGGGGTGGCTCAGTAACACTGAAGCTTTCTTT.

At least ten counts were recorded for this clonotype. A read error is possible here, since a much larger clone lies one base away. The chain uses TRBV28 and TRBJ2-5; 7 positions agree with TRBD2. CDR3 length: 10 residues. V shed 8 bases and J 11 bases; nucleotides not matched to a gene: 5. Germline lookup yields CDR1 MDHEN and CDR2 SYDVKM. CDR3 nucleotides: TGTGCCAGCGGGGGGGGTAAGCAGTACTTC. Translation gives CASGGGKQYF.

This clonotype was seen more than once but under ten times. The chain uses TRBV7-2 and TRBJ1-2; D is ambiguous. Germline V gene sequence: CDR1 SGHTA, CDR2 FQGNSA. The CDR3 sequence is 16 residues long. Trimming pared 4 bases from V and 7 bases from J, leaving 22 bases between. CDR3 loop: CASSYGDASVVGGYTF. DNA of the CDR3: TGTGCCAGCAGCTACGGTGACGCTAGTGTCGTGGGTGGCTACACCTTC.

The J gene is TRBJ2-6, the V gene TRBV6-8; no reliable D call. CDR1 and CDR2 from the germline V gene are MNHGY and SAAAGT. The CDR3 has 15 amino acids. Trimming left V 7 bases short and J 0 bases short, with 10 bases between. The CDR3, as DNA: TGTGCCAGCACCATTCGACCCTCTGGGGCCAACGTCCTGACTTTC. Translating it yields CASTIRPSGANVLTF.

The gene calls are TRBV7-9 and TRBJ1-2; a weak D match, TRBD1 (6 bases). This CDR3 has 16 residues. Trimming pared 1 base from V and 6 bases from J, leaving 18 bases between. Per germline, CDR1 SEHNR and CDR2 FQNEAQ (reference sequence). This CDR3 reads CASSLVAGTKTNGYTF. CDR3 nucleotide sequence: TGTGCCAGCAGCTTAGTAGCCGGGACAAAGACGAATGGCTACACCTTC.

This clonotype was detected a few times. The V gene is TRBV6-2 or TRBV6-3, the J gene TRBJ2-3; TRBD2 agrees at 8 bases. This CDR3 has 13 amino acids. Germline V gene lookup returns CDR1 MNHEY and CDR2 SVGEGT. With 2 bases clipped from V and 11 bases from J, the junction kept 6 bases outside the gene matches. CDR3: CASSYLGTRLQYF. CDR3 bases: TGTGCCAGCAGTTACCTAGGGACTAGGTTGCAGTATTTT.

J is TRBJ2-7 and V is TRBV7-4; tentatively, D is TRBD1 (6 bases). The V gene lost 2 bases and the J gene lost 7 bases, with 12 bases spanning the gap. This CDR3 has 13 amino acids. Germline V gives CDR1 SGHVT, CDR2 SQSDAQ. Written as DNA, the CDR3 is TGTGCCAGCAGCTTAATGGGGGCCCGGGAGCAGTACTTC. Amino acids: CASSLMGAREQYF.